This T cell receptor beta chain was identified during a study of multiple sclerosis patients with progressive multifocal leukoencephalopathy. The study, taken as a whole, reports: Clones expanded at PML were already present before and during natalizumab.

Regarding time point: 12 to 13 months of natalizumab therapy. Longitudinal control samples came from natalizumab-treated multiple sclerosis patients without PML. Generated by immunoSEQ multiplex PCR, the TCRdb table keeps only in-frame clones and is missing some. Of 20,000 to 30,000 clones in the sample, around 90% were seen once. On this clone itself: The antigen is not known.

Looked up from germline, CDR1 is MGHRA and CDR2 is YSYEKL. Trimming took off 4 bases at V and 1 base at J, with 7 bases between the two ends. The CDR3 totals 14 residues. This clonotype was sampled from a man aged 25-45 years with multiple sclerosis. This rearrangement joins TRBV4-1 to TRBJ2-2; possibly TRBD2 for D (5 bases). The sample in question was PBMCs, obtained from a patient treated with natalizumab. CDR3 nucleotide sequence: TGCGCCAGCAGCCTTAGCGTGAACACCGGGGAGCTGTTTTTT. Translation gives CASSLSVNTGELFF.